This TCR beta chain was profiled in a study of blood T cell repertoires in COVID-19. Study summary: Italy, Spain and the United States were the sources of the convalescent and acute COVID-19 samples. T cells, B-cell-depleted T cells, or PBMCs provided the cDNA or gDNA that served as material.

CDR3 length: 15 residues. Germline lookup yields CDR1 SGHVS and CDR2 FNYEAQ. Trimming left V 1 base short and J 1 base short, with 10 bases between. Original data processing: Reference gene primer amplification yielded estimated nucleated cell counts. Repertoires were generated with immunoSEQ multiplex PCR, while TCRdb's copy carries only in-frame clones and drops some. The V and J calls and the clone size are those of that table, but D and trimming were determined from the DNA. The data show 120,000 or so clones, with 88% seen just once and more than 1.5% held by the top ten. This TCR was recovered from a human donor in a cohort sampled during active COVID-19. The specimen sequenced was peripheral blood. This chain joins TRBV7-6 and TRBJ2-5; D is possibly TRBD2 (6 bases). This CDR3 reads CASSLGVAAQETQYF. The CDR3, as DNA: TGTGCCAGCAGCTTAGGGGTAGCGGCCCAAGAGACCCAGTACTTC.